Below, 6 T cell receptor beta chains from the same sample are listed, as sequenced in a study of immune evolution from preneoplasia to lung adenocarcinoma. Clones were read by immunoSEQ multiplex PCR, and TCRdb kept only the in-frame ones, dropping some. Altogether a few thousand clones are present, under 85% being singletons, with the ten largest covering approximately 8%. Sequencing was performed on FFPE minimally invasive lung adenocarcinoma tissue. The receptors stem from a person in their 70s with lung adenocarcinoma.

This clone was recorded a few times. J is TRBJ2-1 and V is TRBV6-6, with D possibly matching TRBD1 (6 bases). Per the germline V gene, CDR1 is MNHNY and CDR2 is SVGAGI (reference sequence). The V end was cut by 4 bases, the J end by 4 bases, with 11 bases between. The CDR3 totals 14 residues. CDR3 DNA sequence: TGTGCCAGCAGTTCTCTGGACAGATACAATGAGCAGTTCTTC. Protein product: CASSSLDRYNEQFF.

This clone was seen more than once but under ten times. This sequence joins TRBV9 and TRBJ1-6; TRBD1 matches 8 bases. Germline-derived CDR1 and CDR2 are SGDLS and YYNGEE. V lost 0 bases to trimming and J lost 9 bases; unmatched junction nucleotides: 5. The CDR3 is 15 amino acids. CDR3 coding DNA: TGTGCCAGCAGCGTAGGGACAGGGCATGGTTCACCCCTCCACTTT. Amino acid sequence: CASSVGTGHGSPLHF.

This clone is termed large. The chain carries TRBV4-3 and TRBJ2-2; D call uncertain. V lost 2 bases and J 2 bases, leaving 6 bases between the germline ends. The CDR3 contains 14 residues. The germline V gene encodes CDR1 LGHNA and CDR2 YSLEER. The CDR3 nucleotides are TGCGCCAGCAGCCAACCGGCAAACACCGGGGAGCTGTTTTTT. As protein: CASSQPANTGELFF.

The CDR3 spells CASSLTEVCVYNEQFF. CDR3 coding DNA: TGTGCCAGCAGTTTGACAGAGGTGTGTGTCTACAATGAGCAGTTCTTC. V gene TRBV21-1 combines with J gene TRBJ2-1; TRBD1, the table's D call, lacks a check against the DNA. TRBV21-1 is recorded as a pseudogene. The CDR3 has 16 amino acids.

The chain carries TRBV25-1 and TRBJ1-5, with D possibly matching TRBD1 (5 bases). Between the trimmed V and J ends, which lost 3 bases and 4 bases, there was a span of 10 bases. Germline assignment: CDR1 MGHDK and CDR2 SYGVNS. The CDR3 has 14 amino acids. The DNA for the CDR3 is TGTGCCAGCAGTGATGCGGGGGAGAATCAGCCCCAGCATTTT. Amino acids: CASSDAGENQPQHF.

CDR3: CASSLSSGFQKTFGEQYF. CDR3 in DNA: TGTGCCAGCAGTTTATCTAGCGGGTTTCAAAAAACCTTCGGCGAGCAGTACTTC. The gene calls are TRBV28 and TRBJ2-7; 8 bases are shared with TRBD2. Trimming took 1 base from V and 6 from J; bases not matched to a gene: 17. The germline gives CDR1 MDHEN, CDR2 SYDVKM. CDR3 length: 18 amino acids. Full variable domain (remainder filled in from reference TRBV28 and TRBJ2-7): DVKVTQSSRYLVKRTGEKVFLECVQDMDHENMFWYRQDPGLGLRLIYFSYDVKMKEKGDIPEGYSVSREKKERFSLILESASTNQTSMYLCASSLSSGFQKTFGEQYFGPGTRLTVT.